The clone carrying this TCR beta chain came up many times. Antigen: not known. The data derive from a study of human T cells and chemical hapten exposure. Study observations and caveats: The study found that DPC sensitization did not change TCRs above 1 in 1000 frequency.

The CDR3 loop spans 16 amino acids. The V segment lost 6 bases and the J segment 0 bases; nucleotides outside the gene matches: 13. Germline CDR1 is DFQATT and CDR2 is SNEGSKA (reference sequence). Regarding time point: patch test 2, 6 weeks after DPC sensitization. Treatment of the sample: therapeutic diphenylcyclopropenone sensitization with weekly scalp DPC. Sample donors consisted of patients with alopecia, aged 18 to 70 years, who were suitable for DPC. TCRdb independently ran MiXCR on the RACE reads; one entry per CDR3 protein. Of around 82,000 distinct CDR3 sequences in the sample, about 6.3% are singletons; the top ten hold 1% to 1.5%.

The specimen comprised whole blood, sampled in connection with sensitization to the hapten diphenylcyclopropenone (DPC). The TCR originated in a woman aged 25 to 45 with alopecia areata. Some clones in this sample may be carry-over from other donors' samples. The V and J genes are TRBV20-1 and TRBJ2-7, with 8 bases lining up with TRBD1. DNA for the CDR3: TGCAGTGCCTCGCGGGGACAGGCACCCGTCTCCTACGAGCAGTACTTC. It encodes CSASRGQAPVSYEQYF.